The 24 T cell receptor beta chains below all came from one sample that was sequenced in a study of blood T cells in healthy people across ages. Together with a sample-barcoded 5' primer, a J-beta primer mix was included in a second PCR lasting about 6 to 11 cycles. TCRdb reprocessed the 5' RACE reads with MiXCR, giving one entry per CDR3 protein. The sample lists roughly 2 million distinct CDR3 sequences, roughly 52% occurring once. The sequencing sample was made of blood. The origin of the receptors is a woman between 40 and 50 years old in good health.

The chain combines TRBV11-3 with TRBJ2-3; 7 bases align to TRBD2. Unmatched junction bases numbered 8, after V lost 6 bases and J lost 2 bases. The CDR3 contains 15 residues. Germline values: CDR1 SGHNT, CDR2 YENEEA. The CDR3 DNA sequence: TGTGCCAGCAGTATGGGAGGGCTCAACACAGATACGCAGTATTTT. It is translated as CASSMGGLNTDTQYF.

This sequence joins TRBV24-1 and TRBJ2-3; TRBD2 agrees at 14 bases. Germline CDR1 KGHDR, CDR2 SFDVKD. With 3 bases clipped from V and 5 bases from J, the junction kept 9 bases outside the gene matches. The CDR3 has 18 residues. CDR3 loop: CATSDLTGLAGGIDTQYF. The CDR3 nucleotides read TGTGCCACCAGTGATCTAACCGGACTAGCGGGGGGTATAGATACGCAGTATTTT.

The chain has TRBV5-4 and TRBJ2-3, with D perhaps matching TRBD1 or TRBD2 (5 bases each). This CDR3 has 14 amino acids. Looked up from germline, CDR1 is SGHNT and CDR2 is YYREEE (reference sequence). Trimming pared 4 bases from V and 4 bases from J, leaving 13 bases between. Here the CDR3 reads CASSRGPSSDTQYF. CDR3 DNA: TGTGCCAGCAGCCGGGGCCCTTCTTCAGATACGCAGTATTTT.

The rearrangement links TRBV24-1 to TRBJ2-1; tentative D call: TRBD1 (7 bases). This CDR3 has 14 amino acids. Trimming cost V 3 bases and J 13 bases, with 18 bases left between them. CDR1 is KGHDR, CDR2 SFDVKD, per germline. The CDR3 loop reads CATSDRQGGETQFF. The CDR3 coding sequence is TGTGCCACCAGTGATCGACAGGGAGGAGAGACCCAGTTCTTC.

V and J are TRBV13 and TRBJ2-1; D is unresolved. V was pared by 0 bases and J by 3 bases, with 12 bases between. From germline, CDR1 is PRHDT and CDR2 FYEKMQ (reference sequence). This CDR3 is built from 16 residues. The CDR3 DNA sequence: TGTGCCAGCAGCTTAGGCCCGGCATCTGTCTACAATGAGCAGTTCTTC. This translates into CASSLGPASVYNEQFF.

This clonotype showed up just a few times. CDR3: CASSFARTGAEQYF. Written as DNA, the CDR3 is TGTGCCAGCAGCTTCGCCAGGACAGGGGCCGAGCAGTACTTC. The V and J genes are TRBV7-2 and TRBJ2-5; 9 bases agree with TRBD1. With the DNA end fitting TRBJ2-7 better, the J assignment may be wrong. The CDR3 totals 14 residues. CDR1 is SGHTA and CDR2 is FQGNSA in the germline V gene.

This chain connects TRBV5-1 to TRBJ2-3; D gene unclear. Trimming took 0 bases from V and 4 from J, leaving 9 bases between them. The CDR3 loop spans 14 amino acids. Germline values: CDR1 SGHRS, CDR2 YFSETQ. CDR3 in amino acids: CASSLDSVPDTQYF. CDR3 nucleotides: TGCGCCAGCAGCTTGGACTCGGTTCCAGATACGCAGTATTTT.

This clonotype was seen more than once but under ten times. This chain joins TRBV2 and TRBJ2-1, with TRBD2 identical over 12 bases. J lost 2 bases, V lost 6 bases, and 5 bases had no gene match. Looked up from germline, CDR1 is SNHLY and CDR2 is FYNNEI. The CDR3 has 16 residues. This CDR3 reads CASRPSGGATYNEQFF. The CDR3 bases are TGTGCCAGCAGACCTAGCGGGGGGGCCACCTACAATGAGCAGTTCTTC.

This chain links TRBV7-2 with TRBJ2-3, with 8 bases identical to TRBD2. J gave up 0 bases and V 2 bases, and 10 bases lay outside the gene matches. This CDR3 has 18 residues. Per germline, CDR1 SGHTA and CDR2 FQGNSA. CDR3 DNA: TGTGCCAGCAGCTTACAAGCGGGGGTGCCATGGAGCACAGATACGCAGTATTTT. The encoded protein is CASSLQAGVPWSTDTQYF.

The chain has TRBV2 and TRBJ2-1, with D perhaps being TRBD1 or TRBD2 (5 bases each). CDR1 is SNHLY and CDR2 is FYNNEI in the germline V gene. The length of the CDR3 is 15 residues. Between the trimmed V and J ends, which lost 6 bases and 7 bases, there was a span of 19 bases. The CDR3 DNA reads TGTGCCAGCAGGAACCTCGGGACCGCTGGGAATGAGCAGTTCTTC. Residues: CASRNLGTAGNEQFF.

This clonotype has a handful of counts. This sequence joins TRBV5-1 and TRBJ2-3; D perhaps matches TRBD2 (6 bases). The CDR3 consists of 17 residues. Germline CDR1 SGHRS, CDR2 YFSETQ. Trimming cost V 0 bases and J 5 bases, with 19 bases left between them. This CDR3 is CASSLEVSGLLGDTQYF. The DNA for the CDR3 is TGCGCCAGCAGCTTGGAGGTTTCCGGACTATTGGGAGATACGCAGTATTTT.

The chain couples TRBV10-3 to TRBJ2-5; possible D gene TRBD2, 6 bases. V was pared by 5 bases and J by 1 base, with 11 bases between. CDR1 and CDR2 (germline): ENHRY, SYGVKD. There are 14 residues in the CDR3. Here the CDR3 reads CAISLGLSQETQYF. CDR3 coding DNA: TGTGCCATCAGTCTAGGACTAAGCCAAGAGACCCAGTACTTC.

The rearrangement uses TRBV9 and TRBJ2-3; D gene uncertain. Germline CDR1 reads SGDLS; CDR2 reads YYNGEE. CDR3 length: 18 amino acids. The V and J ends lost 5 bases and 0 bases respectively, with 22 bases between them. The CDR3 DNA reads TGTGCCAGCAGTAACCCAGAAGACAACCCCTATAGCACAGATACGCAGTATTTT. Translating it yields CASSNPEDNPYSTDTQYF.

This chain connects TRBV9 to TRBJ2-3; TRBD2 agrees at 8 bases. V was clipped by 3 bases and J by 0 bases; unmatched bases: 9. Germline loops: CDR1 SGDLS, CDR2 YYNGEE. The CDR3 has 17 amino acids. The CDR3 coding sequence is TGTGCCAGCAGCGACGGGGGGGCCCTCCTGAGCACAGATACGCAGTATTTT. It translates to CASSDGGALLSTDTQYF.

This clonotype was seen a few times. This rearrangement joins TRBV6-5 to TRBJ2-3; D call uncertain. The CDR3 is 13 residues long. Germline lookup yields CDR1 MNHEY and CDR2 SVGAGI. The V end lost 6 bases, the J end lost 1 base, and 8 bases lay between the germline ends. The DNA of the CDR3 is TGTGCCAGCAGGGAAGCAGGCACAGATACGCAGTATTTT. Amino acid sequence: CASREAGTDTQYF.

The chain uses TRBV4-3 and TRBJ1-6; D gene unclear. Germline CDR1 is LGHNA and CDR2 is YSLEER. Between the trimmed V and J ends, which lost 4 bases and 0 bases, there was a span of 19 bases. The CDR3 contains 19 residues. The CDR3 DNA reads TGCGCCAGCAGCCGAAGTGGACCACGCCTGGGCTCCTATAATTCACCCCTCCACTTT. It encodes CASSRSGPRLGSYNSPLHF.

The rearrangement uses TRBV12-3 or TRBV12-4 and TRBJ2-5, with 7 bases fitting TRBD1. Germline trimming cut 5 bases from V and 4 bases from J; bases unmatched to any gene: 7. The CDR3 loop spans 14 amino acids. Here the CDR3 DNA reads TGTGCCAGCAGTACCCGGGACAGTGGAGAGACCCAGTACTTC. Protein product: CASSTRDSGETQYF.

CDR3 protein: CASSYVRGLGYEQYF. CDR3 nucleotides: TGTGCCAGCAGTTACGTCAGGGGGCTCGGGTACGAGCAGTACTTC. The chain carries TRBV6-5 and TRBJ2-4, with 8 bases that match TRBD1. The DNA end is more similar to TRBJ2-7, so the J call may be wrong. Germline V gene data show CDR1 as MNHEY and CDR2 as SVGAGI. The CDR3 extends over 15 amino acids.

In its sample, this clonotype was seen many times. This chain connects TRBV7-3 to TRBJ2-5; the D is unclear. V was shortened by 0 bases and J by 5 bases, with 10 bases between the two germline ends. CDR1 is SGHTA, CDR2 FQGTGA, per germline. The CDR3 covers 14 residues. The CDR3 loop is CASSLTPMGETQYF. In nucleotides, the CDR3 is TGTGCCAGCAGCTTAACACCAATGGGGGAGACCCAGTACTTC.

This clonotype came up a few times. The J gene is TRBJ1-5, the V gene TRBV6-5, with a weak D call TRBD1 (5 bases). The CDR3 runs 13 residues. Germline CDR1 is MNHEY and CDR2 is SVGAGI. V was trimmed by 6 bases and J by 4 bases, leaving 10 bases between them. CDR3 loop: CASSTTVNQPQHF. For the CDR3, the DNA is TGTGCCAGCAGCACGACAGTTAATCAGCCCCAGCATTTT.

The DNA for the CDR3 is TGCAGTGTAAAGCGGGAGTCAGATACGCAGTATTTT. Its protein is CSVKRESDTQYF. The chain links TRBV20-1 to TRBJ2-3; the match to TRBD2 covers 8 bases. The CDR3 runs to 12 residues. Germline CDR1 is DFQATT and CDR2 is SNEGSKA (reference sequence). Unmatched junction bases numbered 4, after V lost 7 bases and J lost 4 bases.

This clonotype came up a few times. The J gene is TRBJ2-1, the V gene TRBV6-2 or TRBV6-3; no definite D call. Trimming cost V 6 bases and J 3 bases, with 9 bases left between them. CDR1 is MNHEY, CDR2 SVGEGT, per germline. This CDR3 has 13 amino acids. The CDR3 DNA sequence: TGTGCCAGCAGACTCAGAGGCTACAATGAGCAGTTCTTC. Translated: CASRLRGYNEQFF.

This clonotype was counted between two and nine times. This chain links TRBV4-1 with TRBJ2-1, with D tentatively TRBD1 or TRBD2 (7 bases each). V was shortened by 4 bases and J by 5 bases, with 18 bases between the two germline ends. The CDR3 is 16 amino acids. Germline V CDR1 and CDR2: MGHRA, YSYEKL. The DNA for the CDR3 is TGCGCCAGCAGCCTACCAGGGGGGGGGACCCACAATGAGCAGTTCTTC. Translation gives CASSLPGGGTHNEQFF.

Only a few counts were recorded for this clonotype. This chain joins TRBV6-2 or TRBV6-3 and TRBJ1-2; TRBD1 might be the D (5 bases). The CDR3 totals 13 residues. V was cut by 5 bases and J by 8 bases, with 15 bases left in between. CDR1 MNHEY and CDR2 SVGEGT come from the germline V gene. CDR3 DNA: TGTGCCAGCAGTGACGGGGGAATCTACGGCTACACCTTC. Protein sequence: CASSDGGIYGYTF.